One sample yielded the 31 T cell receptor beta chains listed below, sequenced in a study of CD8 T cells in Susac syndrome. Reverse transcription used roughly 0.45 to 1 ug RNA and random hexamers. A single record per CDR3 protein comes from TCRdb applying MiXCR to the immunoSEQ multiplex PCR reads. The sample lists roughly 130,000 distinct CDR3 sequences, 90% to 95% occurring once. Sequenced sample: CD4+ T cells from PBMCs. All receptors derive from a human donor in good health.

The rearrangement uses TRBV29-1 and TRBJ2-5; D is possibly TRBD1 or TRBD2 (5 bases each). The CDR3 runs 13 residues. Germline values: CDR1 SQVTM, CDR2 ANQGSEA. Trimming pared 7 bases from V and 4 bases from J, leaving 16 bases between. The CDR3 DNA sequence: TGCAGCGCAGTCGGGGCGCGGAGAGAGACCCAGTACTTC. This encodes CSAVGARRETQYF. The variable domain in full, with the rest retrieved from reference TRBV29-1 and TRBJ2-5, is SAVISQKPSRDICQRGTSLTIQCQVDSQVTMMFWYRQQPGQSLTLIATANQGSEATYESGFVIDKFPISRPNLTFSTLTVSNMSPEDSSIYLCSAVGARRETQYFGPGTRLLVL.

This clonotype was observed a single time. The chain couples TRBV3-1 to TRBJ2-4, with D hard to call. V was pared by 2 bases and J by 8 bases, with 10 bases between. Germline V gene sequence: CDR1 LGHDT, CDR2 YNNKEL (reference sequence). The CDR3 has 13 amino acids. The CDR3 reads CASSQNSGHIQYF. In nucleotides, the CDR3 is TGTGCCAGCAGCCAAAATTCCGGACACATTCAGTACTTC.

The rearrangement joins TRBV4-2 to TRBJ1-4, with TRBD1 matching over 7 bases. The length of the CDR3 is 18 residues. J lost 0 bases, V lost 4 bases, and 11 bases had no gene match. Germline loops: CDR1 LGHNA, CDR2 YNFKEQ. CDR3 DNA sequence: TGTGCCAGCAGCCGCGCAGGGACAGACGATGCAACTAATGAAAAACTGTTTTTT. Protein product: CASSRAGTDDATNEKLFF.

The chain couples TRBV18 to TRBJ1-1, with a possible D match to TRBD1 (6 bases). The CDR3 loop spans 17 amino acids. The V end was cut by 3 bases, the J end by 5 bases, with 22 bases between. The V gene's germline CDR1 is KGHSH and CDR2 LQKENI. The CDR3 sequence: CASSPRRTEGGQTEAFF. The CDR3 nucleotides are TGTGCCAGCTCACCCCGGAGGACAGAGGGCGGGCAAACTGAAGCTTTCTTT.

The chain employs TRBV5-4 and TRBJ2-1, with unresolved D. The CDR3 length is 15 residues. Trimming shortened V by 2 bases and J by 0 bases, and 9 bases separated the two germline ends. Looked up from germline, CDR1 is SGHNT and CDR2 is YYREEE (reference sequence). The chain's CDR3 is CASSFSSSSYNEQFF. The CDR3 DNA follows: TGTGCCAGCAGCTTTTCTTCTAGCTCCTACAATGAGCAGTTCTTC.

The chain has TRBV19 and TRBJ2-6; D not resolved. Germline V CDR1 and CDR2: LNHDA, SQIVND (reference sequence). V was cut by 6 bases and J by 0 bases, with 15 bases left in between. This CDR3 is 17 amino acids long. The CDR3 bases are TGTGCCAGTAGCGATGGCGGCCTGAGCTCTGGGGCCAACGTCCTGACTTTC. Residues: CASSDGGLSSGANVLTF.

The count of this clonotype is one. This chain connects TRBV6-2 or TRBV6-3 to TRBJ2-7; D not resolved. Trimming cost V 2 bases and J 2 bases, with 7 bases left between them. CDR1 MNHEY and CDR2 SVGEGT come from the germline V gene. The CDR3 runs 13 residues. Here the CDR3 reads CASSYNSPYEQYF. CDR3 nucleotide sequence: TGTGCCAGCAGTTACAACAGTCCCTACGAGCAGTACTTC.

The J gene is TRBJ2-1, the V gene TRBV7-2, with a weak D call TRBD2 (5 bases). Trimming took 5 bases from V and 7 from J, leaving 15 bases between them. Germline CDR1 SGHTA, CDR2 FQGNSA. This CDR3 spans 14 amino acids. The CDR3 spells CASSPGMARNEQFF. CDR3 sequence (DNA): TGTGCCAGCAGCCCCGGGATGGCTAGGAATGAGCAGTTCTTC.

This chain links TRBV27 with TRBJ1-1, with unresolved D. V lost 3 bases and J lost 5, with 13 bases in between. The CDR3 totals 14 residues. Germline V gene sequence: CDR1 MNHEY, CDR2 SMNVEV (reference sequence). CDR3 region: CASSFSRVGTEAFF. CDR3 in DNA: TGTGCCAGCAGTTTCTCAAGGGTGGGGACTGAAGCTTTCTTT.

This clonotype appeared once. CDR3: CASSHSDRKTQPQHF. The CDR3 region has the DNA TGCGCCAGCAGCCATTCCGACAGGAAGACTCAGCCCCAGCATTTT. The rearrangement links TRBV4-1 to TRBJ1-5; weak D call: TRBD1 (6 bases). V lost 3 bases, J lost 6 bases, and 15 bases lay in between. This CDR3 region has 15 residues. Looked up from germline, CDR1 is MGHRA and CDR2 is YSYEKL.

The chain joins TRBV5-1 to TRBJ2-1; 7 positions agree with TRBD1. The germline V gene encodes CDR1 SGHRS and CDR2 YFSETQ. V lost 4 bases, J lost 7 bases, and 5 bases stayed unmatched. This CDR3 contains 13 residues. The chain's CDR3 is CASSVDRANEQFF. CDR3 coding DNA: TGCGCCAGCAGCGTCGACAGGGCAAATGAGCAGTTCTTC.

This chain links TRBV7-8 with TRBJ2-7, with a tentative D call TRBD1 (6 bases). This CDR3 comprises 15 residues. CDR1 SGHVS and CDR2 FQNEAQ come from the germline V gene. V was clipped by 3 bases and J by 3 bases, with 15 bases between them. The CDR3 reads CASSFQTGSLYEQYF. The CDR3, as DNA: TGTGCCAGCAGCTTCCAGACAGGATCCCTCTACGAGCAGTACTTC.

The CDR3 spells CASSSDWGISYEQYF. In DNA form, the CDR3 reads TGTGCCAGCAGTTCCGATTGGGGGATCTCCTACGAGCAGTACTTC. V is TRBV6-2 or TRBV6-3 and J is TRBJ2-7; either TRBD1 or TRBD2 may fit D (5 bases each). Germline V CDR1 and CDR2: MNHEY, SVGEGT. This CDR3 is built from 15 residues. V was pared by 4 bases and J by 0 bases, with 13 bases between.

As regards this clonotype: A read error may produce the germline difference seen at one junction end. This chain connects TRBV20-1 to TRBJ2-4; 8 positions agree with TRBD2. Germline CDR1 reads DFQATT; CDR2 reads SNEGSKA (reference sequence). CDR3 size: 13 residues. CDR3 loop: CSAALVSGSFYLF. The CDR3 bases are TGCAGTGCTGCCTTGGTGAGCGGGAGTTTCTATTTGTTC.

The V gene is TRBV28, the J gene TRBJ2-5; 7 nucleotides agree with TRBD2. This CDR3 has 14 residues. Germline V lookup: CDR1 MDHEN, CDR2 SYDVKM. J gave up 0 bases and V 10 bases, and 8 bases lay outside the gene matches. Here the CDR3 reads CATSSGGYQETQYF. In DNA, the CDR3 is TGTGCCACCTCTAGCGGAGGGTACCAAGAGACCCAGTACTTC.

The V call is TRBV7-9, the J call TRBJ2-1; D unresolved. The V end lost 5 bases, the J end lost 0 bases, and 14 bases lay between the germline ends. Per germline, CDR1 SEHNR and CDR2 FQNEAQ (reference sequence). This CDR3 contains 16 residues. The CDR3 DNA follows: TGTGCCAGCAGCCCACAGTCCTCCCGCTCCTACAATGAGCAGTTCTTC. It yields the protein CASSPQSSRSYNEQFF.

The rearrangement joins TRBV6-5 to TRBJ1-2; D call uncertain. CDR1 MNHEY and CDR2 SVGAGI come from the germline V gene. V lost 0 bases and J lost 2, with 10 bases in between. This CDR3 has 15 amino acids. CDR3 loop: CASSYSIGPNYGYTF. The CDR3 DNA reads TGTGCCAGCAGTTACTCGATAGGCCCCAACTATGGCTACACCTTC.

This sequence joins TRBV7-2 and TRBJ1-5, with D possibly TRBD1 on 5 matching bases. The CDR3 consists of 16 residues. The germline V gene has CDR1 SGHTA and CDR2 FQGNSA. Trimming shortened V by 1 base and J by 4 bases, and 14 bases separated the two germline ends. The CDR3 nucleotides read TGTGCCAGCAGCTTAGTCGGTGGGGGGAATAATCAGCCCCAGCATTTT. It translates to CASSLVGGGNNQPQHF.

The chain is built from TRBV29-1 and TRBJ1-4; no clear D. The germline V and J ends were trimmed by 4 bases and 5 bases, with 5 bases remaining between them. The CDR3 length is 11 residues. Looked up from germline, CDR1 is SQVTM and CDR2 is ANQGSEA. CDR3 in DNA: TGCAGCGTTGGAGAGAATGAAAAACTGTTTTTT. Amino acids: CSVGENEKLFF.

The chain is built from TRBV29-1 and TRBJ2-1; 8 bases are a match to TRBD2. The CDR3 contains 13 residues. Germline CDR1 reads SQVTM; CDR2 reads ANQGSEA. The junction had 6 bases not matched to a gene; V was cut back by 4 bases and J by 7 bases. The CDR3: CSVVSGSWNEQFF. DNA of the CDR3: TGCAGCGTTGTCAGCGGGAGTTGGAATGAGCAGTTCTTC.

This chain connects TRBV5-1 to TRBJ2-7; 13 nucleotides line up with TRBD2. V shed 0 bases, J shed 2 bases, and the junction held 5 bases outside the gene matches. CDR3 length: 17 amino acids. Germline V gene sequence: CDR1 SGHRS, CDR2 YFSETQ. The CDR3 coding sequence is TGCGCCAGCAGCTTGGAACCTACTAGCGGGAGGGCCTACGAGCAGTACTTC. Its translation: CASSLEPTSGRAYEQYF.

This CDR3 is CSVGWRGNEQFF. The CDR3 nucleotides read TGCAGCGTTGGCTGGAGAGGAAATGAGCAGTTCTTC. V gene TRBV29-1 combines with J gene TRBJ2-1, with D hard to call. V gave up 4 bases and J gave up 7 bases, with 11 bases separating them. Germline values: CDR1 SQVTM, CDR2 ANQGSEA. The CDR3 loop spans 12 amino acids.

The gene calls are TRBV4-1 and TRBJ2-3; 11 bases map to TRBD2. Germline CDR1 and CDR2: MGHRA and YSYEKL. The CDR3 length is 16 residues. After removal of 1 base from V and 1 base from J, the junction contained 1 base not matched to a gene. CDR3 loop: CASSQGTSGRTDTQYF. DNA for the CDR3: TGCGCCAGCAGCCAAGGGACTAGCGGGCGCACAGATACGCAGTATTTT.

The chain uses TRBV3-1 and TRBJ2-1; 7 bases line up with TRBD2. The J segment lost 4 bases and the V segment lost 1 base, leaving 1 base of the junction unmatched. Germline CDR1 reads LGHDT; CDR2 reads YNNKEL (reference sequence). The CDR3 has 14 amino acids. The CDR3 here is CASSQGSGYNEQFF. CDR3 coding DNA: TGTGCCAGCAGCCAAGGTAGCGGGTACAATGAGCAGTTCTTC.

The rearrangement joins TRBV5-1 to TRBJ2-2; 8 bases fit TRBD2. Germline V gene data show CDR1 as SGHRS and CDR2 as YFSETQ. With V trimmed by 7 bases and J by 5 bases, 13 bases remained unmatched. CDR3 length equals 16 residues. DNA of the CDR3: TGCGCCAGCTTGCCGGGATCGGGAGGGGAGACCGGGGAGCTGTTTTTT. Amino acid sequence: CASLPGSGGETGELFF.

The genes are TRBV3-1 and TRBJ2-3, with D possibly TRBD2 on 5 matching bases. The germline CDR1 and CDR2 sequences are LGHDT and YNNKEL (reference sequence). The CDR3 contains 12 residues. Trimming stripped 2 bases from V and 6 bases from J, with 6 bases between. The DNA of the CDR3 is TGTGCCAGCAGCCAAACTAGGGATACGCAGTATTTT. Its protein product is CASSQTRDTQYF.

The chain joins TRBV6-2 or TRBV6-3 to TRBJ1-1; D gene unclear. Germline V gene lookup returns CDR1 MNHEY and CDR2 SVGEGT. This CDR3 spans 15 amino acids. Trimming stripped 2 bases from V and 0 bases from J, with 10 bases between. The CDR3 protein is CASSYESFMNTEAFF. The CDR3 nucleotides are TGTGCCAGCAGTTACGAGTCATTTATGAACACTGAAGCTTTCTTT.

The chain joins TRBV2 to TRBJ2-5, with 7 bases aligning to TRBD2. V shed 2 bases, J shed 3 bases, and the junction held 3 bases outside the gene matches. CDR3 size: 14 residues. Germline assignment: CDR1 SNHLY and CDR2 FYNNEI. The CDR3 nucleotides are TGTGCCAGCAGTGAATATCTAGCGGAAGAGACCCAGTACTTC. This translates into CASSEYLAEETQYF.

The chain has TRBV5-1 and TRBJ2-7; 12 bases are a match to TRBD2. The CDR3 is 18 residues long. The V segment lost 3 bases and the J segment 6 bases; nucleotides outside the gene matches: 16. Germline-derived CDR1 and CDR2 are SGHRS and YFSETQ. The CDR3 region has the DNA TGCGCCAGCAGCTCCCTTGGACTAGCGGGATTGCGGATAAGCGAGCAGTACTTC. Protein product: CASSSLGLAGLRISEQYF.

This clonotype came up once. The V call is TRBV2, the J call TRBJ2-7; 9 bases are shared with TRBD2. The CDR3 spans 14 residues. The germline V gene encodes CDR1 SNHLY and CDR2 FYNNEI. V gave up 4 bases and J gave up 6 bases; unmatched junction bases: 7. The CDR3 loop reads CASSALAGVSEQYF. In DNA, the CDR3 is TGTGCCAGCAGTGCATTAGCGGGAGTATCCGAGCAGTACTTC.

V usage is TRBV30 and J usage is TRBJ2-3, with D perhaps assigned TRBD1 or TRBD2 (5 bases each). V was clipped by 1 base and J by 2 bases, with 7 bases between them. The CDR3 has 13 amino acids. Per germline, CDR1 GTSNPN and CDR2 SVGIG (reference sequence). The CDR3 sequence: CAWSGGATDTQYF. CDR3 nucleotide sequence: TGTGCCTGGAGTGGAGGGGCCACAGATACGCAGTATTTT.